Below, 21 T cell receptor beta chains from the same sample are listed, as sequenced in a study of blood T cell repertoires in COVID-19 (TCRdb year 2020). Library construction relied on the immunoSEQ multiplex PCR assay. TCRdb holds this immuneACCESS table with in-frame rearrangements only. Some clones are missing; in checked studies, unresolved V genes explain under half, and the rest has no known cause. For this sample the table gives tens of thousands of clones, of which roughly 83% were detected only once. About 30% of the sample is held by the ten biggest clonotypes. The material sequenced was peripheral blood. These receptors were obtained from a man aged 70-80 years with acute or convalescent COVID-19.

This chain joins TRBV29-1 and TRBJ1-1; 7 bases are a match to TRBD1. CDR3 length: 13 amino acids. The trim removed 6 bases at V and 8 bases at J, leaving 12 bases unmatched. Germline V gives CDR1 SQVTM, CDR2 ANQGSEA. The DNA of the CDR3 is TGCAGCGTATCTTCTGCGCAGGGGGTGGAAGCTTTCTTT. Translation gives CSVSSAQGVEAFF.

This clone was detected only a few times. V and J are TRBV4-2 and TRBJ1-6; no clear D gene. CDR1 is LGHNA and CDR2 is YNFKEQ in the germline V gene. This CDR3 spans 15 amino acids. V lost 0 bases and J 10 bases, leaving 13 bases between the germline ends. CDR3 in DNA: TGTGCCAGCAGCCAAGATAAGGCCCGGGGATCACCCCTCCACTTT. Its translation is CASSQDKARGSPLHF.

The chain employs TRBV29-1 and TRBJ2-1; 14 positions agree with TRBD2. Germline-derived CDR1 and CDR2 are SQVTM and ANQGSEA. The J segment lost 3 bases and the V segment lost 2 bases, leaving 3 bases of the junction unmatched. The CDR3 spans 16 residues. The CDR3 region has the DNA TGCAGCGTTGAAAGACTAGCGGGAGGGGGCTACAATGAGCAGTTCTTC. Its translation: CSVERLAGGGYNEQFF.

The genes are TRBV14 and TRBJ2-2, with TRBD1 matching over 10 bases. Looked up from germline, CDR1 is SGHDN and CDR2 is FVKESK. Losses at the gene ends were 2 bases for V and 4 bases for J; bases not matched to a gene: 4. The CDR3 is 16 residues long. CDR3 amino acids: CASSQKTGGGTGELFF. The CDR3 DNA reads as TGTGCCAGCAGCCAAAAGACAGGGGGCGGCACCGGGGAGCTGTTTTTT. The full variable domain, rest sourced from reference TRBV14 and TRBJ2-2, is EAGVTQFPSHSVIEKGQTVTLRCDPISGHDNLYWYRRVMGKEIKFLLHFVKESKQDESGMPNNRFLAERTGGTYSTLKVQPAELEDSGVYFCASSQKTGGGTGELFFGEGSRLTVL.

V is TRBV6-1 and J is TRBJ1-2; D not certain. V lost 1 base and J 10 bases, leaving 7 bases between the germline ends. CDR3 length: 11 residues. Germline V gives CDR1 MNHNS, CDR2 SASEGT. The CDR3, as DNA: TGTGCCAGCAGTGAAGAGCCACTCTACACCTTC. Translating it yields CASSEEPLYTF.

The chain joins TRBV11-2 to TRBJ2-3; no firm D call. Trimming pared 5 bases from V and 1 base from J, leaving 10 bases between. Germline CDR1 reads SGHAT; CDR2 reads FQNNGV. The length of the CDR3 is 14 residues. The CDR3 DNA follows: TGTGCCAGCAGCCAGAATGGGCGCACAGATACGCAGTATTTT. It codes for CASSQNGRTDTQYF.

This rearrangement joins TRBV29-1 to TRBJ1-1; D gene ambiguous. The CDR3 consists of 12 residues. CDR1 is SQVTM, CDR2 ANQGSEA, per germline. V lost 1 base, J lost 0 bases, and 3 bases lay in between. The CDR3 reads CSVEGLNTEAFF. CDR3 bases: TGCAGCGTTGAAGGGCTGAACACTGAAGCTTTCTTT. Full variable domain (remainder filled in from reference TRBV29-1 and TRBJ1-1): SAVISQKPSRDICQRGTSLTIQCQVDSQVTMMFWYRQQPGQSLTLIATANQGSEATYESGFVIDKFPISRPNLTFSTLTVSNMSPEDSSIYLCSVEGLNTEAFFGQGTRLTVV.

This sequence joins TRBV30 and TRBJ2-5; a possible D gene is TRBD2 (5 bases). The V and J ends lost 0 bases and 2 bases respectively, with 10 bases between them. The CDR3 contains 14 residues. The germline V gene has CDR1 GTSNPN and CDR2 SVGIG (reference sequence). The CDR3 region is CAWSVRGGQETQYF. The CDR3 DNA reads TGTGCCTGGAGTGTACGCGGAGGACAAGAGACCCAGTACTTC.

V is TRBV7-7 and J is TRBJ2-1, with 11 bases fitting TRBD2. The CDR3 has 14 amino acids. In germline, CDR1 is SSHAT, CDR2 FNYEAQ (reference sequence). V shed 5 bases, J shed 6 bases, and the junction held 3 bases outside the gene matches. The CDR3 here is CASSGGTSGNEQFF. CDR3 coding DNA: TGTGCCAGCAGCGGCGGGACTAGCGGCAATGAGCAGTTCTTC.

This clone was observed a few times. V and J are TRBV10-2 and TRBJ2-7, with TRBD2 matching 9 bases. The CDR3 runs 13 residues. Germline V gene sequence: CDR1 WSHSY, CDR2 SAAADI. J lost 6 bases, V lost 5 bases, and 5 bases had no gene match. The CDR3: CASSLAGVPEQYF. The CDR3 coding sequence is TGCGCCAGCAGTTTAGCGGGAGTTCCCGAGCAGTACTTC.

The J gene is TRBJ2-2, the V gene TRBV5-1; 8 nucleotides align to TRBD1. Germline CDR1 reads SGHRS; CDR2 reads YFSETQ. The CDR3 contains 15 residues. The trim removed 4 bases at V and 4 bases at J, leaving 6 bases unmatched. Here the CDR3 DNA reads TGCGCCAGCAGCACCCCGGGACAGGCCACCGGGGAGCTGTTTTTT. Translation: CASSTPGQATGELFF.

This chain links TRBV5-4 with TRBJ2-7, with D possibly TRBD1 on 5 matching bases. Germline assignment: CDR1 SGHNT and CDR2 YYREEE (reference sequence). V gave up 7 bases and J gave up 1 base, with 15 bases separating them. The CDR3 is made up of 14 amino acids. DNA of the CDR3: TGTGCCAGCGAAACGGCAGGGTTATCCTACGAGCAGTACTTC. It yields the protein CASETAGLSYEQYF.

This clone was seen a single time. J is TRBJ1-2 and V is TRBV9, with 7 positions matching TRBD1. The CDR3 has 14 amino acids. V was pared by 0 bases and J by 4 bases, with 3 bases of the junction left unmatched. Per the germline V gene, CDR1 is SGDLS and CDR2 is YYNGEE. CDR3 in amino acids: CASSVANRGYGYTF. DNA of the CDR3: TGTGCCAGCAGCGTAGCGAACAGGGGCTATGGCTACACCTTC.

The chain carries TRBV27 and TRBJ1-6; possible D gene TRBD1, 5 bases. CDR3 length: 20 residues. In germline, CDR1 is MNHEY, CDR2 SMNVEV (reference sequence). V was trimmed by 7 bases and J by 3 bases, leaving 28 bases between them. Here the CDR3 DNA reads TGTGCCAGCACCCTTAGGCGGGGCAGCTCGATGAGGGACTATAATTCACCCCTCCACTTT. Its translation is CASTLRRGSSMRDYNSPLHF.

CDR3 protein: CASSLAEQNTGELFF. For the CDR3, the DNA is TGCGCCAGCAGCTTGGCCGAACAGAACACCGGGGAGCTGTTTTTT. The chain carries TRBV5-1 and TRBJ2-2; D is ambiguous. The CDR3 loop spans 15 amino acids. Trimming removed 0 bases at V and 1 base at J, with 7 bases between. Germline V lookup: CDR1 SGHRS, CDR2 YFSETQ.

The chain joins TRBV7-9 to TRBJ2-5, with D possibly TRBD1 on 7 matching bases. With 5 bases removed from V and 4 bases from J, the gap between germline ends came to 20 bases. The CDR3 totals 16 residues. CDR1 and CDR2 (germline): SEHNR, FQNEAQ (reference sequence). The CDR3 DNA sequence: TGTGCCAGCAGCCCTCGACTAGGGGGCGTGGGAGAGACCCAGTACTTC. Its translation: CASSPRLGGVGETQYF.

The chain combines TRBV28 with TRBJ1-2; 9 bases fit TRBD1. This CDR3 contains 15 residues. V was clipped by 4 bases and J by 4 bases; unmatched bases: 7. Germline CDR1 reads MDHEN; CDR2 reads SYDVKM. DNA for the CDR3: TGTGCCAGCAGTTCGGGGGAGGACAGGGGCTATGGCTACACCTTC. This codes for CASSSGEDRGYGYTF.

This clone was seen a handful of times. The V gene is TRBV6-5, the J gene TRBJ1-2; possibly TRBD1 for D (6 bases). CDR1 and CDR2 (germline): MNHEY, SVGAGI. The CDR3 extends over 10 amino acids. With 10 bases removed from V and 7 bases from J, the gap between germline ends came to 10 bases. CDR3 sequence reads: CATLRGGYTF. CDR3 DNA sequence: TGTGCCACGCTCAGGGGTGGCTACACCTTC.

This rearrangement joins TRBV9 to TRBJ1-3; D might be TRBD1 (5 bases). The CDR3 extends over 16 amino acids. Germline V CDR1 and CDR2: SGDLS, YYNGEE. Trimming shortened V by 0 bases and J by 4 bases, and 14 bases separated the two germline ends. This chain's CDR3 is CASSVATAGEGNTIYF. CDR3 DNA sequence: TGTGCCAGCAGCGTAGCTACAGCGGGGGAAGGAAACACCATATATTTT.

The chain links TRBV5-1 to TRBJ2-2; tentatively, D is TRBD2 (6 bases). Germline assignment: CDR1 SGHRS and CDR2 YFSETQ. The CDR3 spans 14 residues. The V and J ends lost 7 bases and 4 bases respectively, with 14 bases between them. The CDR3 reads CASARGFRTGELFF. The DNA of the CDR3 is TGCGCCAGCGCGCGGGGATTTCGCACCGGGGAGCTGTTTTTT. The full variable domain, with the rest looked up from reference TRBV5-1 and TRBJ2-2, is KAGVTQTPRYLIKTRGQQVTLSCSPISGHRSVSWYQQTPGQGLQFLFEYFSETQRNKGNFPGRFSGRQFSNSRSEMNVSTLELGDSALYLCASARGFRTGELFFGEGSRLTVL.

This chain links TRBV10-3 with TRBJ2-7, with 11 bases lining up with TRBD2. V gave up 2 bases and J gave up 1 base; unmatched junction bases: 10. Germline lookup yields CDR1 ENHRY and CDR2 SYGVKD. There are 18 residues in the CDR3. CDR3 DNA: TGTGCCATCAGTGAGCCCATAGCGGGAGGGCCTCGGTCCTACGAGCAGTACTTC. Translation: CAISEPIAGGPRSYEQYF.